This T cell receptor (beta chain) was documented in a study of blood T cell repertoires in COVID-19. About the research overall: Sites across the United States, Italy and Spain contributed samples from acute and convalescent COVID-19.

The method was immunoSEQ multiplex PCR; TCRdb's version includes in-frame clones alone and lacks a portion of them. The sample has approximately 150,000 clones; 80% to 85% are singletons. The CDR3 loop spans 18 amino acids. The germline gives CDR1 MNHEY, CDR2 SMNVEV (reference sequence). Deletions cut 8 bases from V and 1 base from J, with 26 bases between. Cohorts were assigned according to the clinical history that participants reported. The rearrangement joins TRBV27 to TRBJ1-1; D is unclear. This TCR came from a man aged 65 to 79 who had been exposed to COVID-19. The material sequenced was PBMCs or T cells enriched from blood (not recorded which). The CDR3 DNA sequence: TGTGCCAGCGGATATAGAGGGAGGACCACGGAGCGGAACACTGAAGCTTTCTTT. Protein: CASGYRGRTTERNTEAFF.